This is a list of T cell receptor beta chains from one sample in a study of T cells in Graves' hyperthyroidism and ophthalmopathy. TCRdb independently ran MiXCR on the multiplex PCR reads; one entry per CDR3 protein. The table has over 500,000 distinct CDR3 sequences, 14% seen once. The sample taken for sequencing was blood. All receptors come from a woman aged 40 to 50 with Graves' hyperthyroidism. Each CDR3 is given with its conserved first and last residue. Each record gives: clone size, D gene, J gene, CDR3 length, V gene, CDR3 DNA, CDR3 protein. A D gene is named only where the DNA matches it firmly. Clone size appears in some rows only: once, few, many, or a class for an expanded clone.

size: few
D: .
J: TRBJ1-5
length: 15
V: TRBV9
DNA: TGTGCCAGCAGCGTAGCGAGGGGTTTAAAGCAGCCCCAGCATTTT
CDR3: CASSVARGLKQPQHF

size: few
D: .
J: TRBJ2-2
length: 13
V: TRBV27
DNA: TGTGCCAGCAGTTTCGATAACACCGGGGAGCTGTTTTTT
CDR3: CASSFDNTGELFF

size: many
D: TRBD1
J: TRBJ1-2
length: 14
V: TRBV11-1
DNA: TGTGCCAGCAGCCCAGGGGGATTAAGCTATGGCTACACCTTC
CDR3: CASSPGGLSYGYTF

size: .
D: TRBD2
J: TRBJ2-1
length: 16
V: TRBV7-6
DNA: TGTGCCAGCAGTCACGGGACTAGCGGGGCACCCAATGAGCAGTTCTTC
CDR3: CASSHGTSGAPNEQFF

size: .
D: TRBD1
J: TRBJ2-7
length: 13
V: TRBV18
DNA: TGTGCCAGCTTCCGACAGGGGGATAACGAGCAGTACTTC
CDR3: CASFRQGDNEQYF

size: .
D: .
J: TRBJ1-3
length: 14
V: TRBV20-1
DNA: TGCAGTGCTAGAGCGGGAGTTGCCGGAAGCACCATATATTTT
CDR3: CSARAGVAGSTIYF

size: few
D: .
J: TRBJ1-6
length: 14
V: TRBV28
DNA: TGTGCCAGCAGTTTAGCCCAGGCGGATTCACCCCTCCACTTT
CDR3: CASSLAQADSPLHF

size: .
D: .
J: TRBJ2-5
length: 13
V: TRBV6-2/TRBV6-3
DNA: TGTGCCAGCAGTTATCTATTCCAAGAGACCCAGTACTTC
CDR3: CASSYLFQETQYF

size: .
D: TRBD2
J: TRBJ2-3
length: 17
V: TRBV6-5
DNA: TGTGCCAGCAGTTACTCGATTAGCGGGAGTGGCACAGATACGCAGTATTTT
CDR3: CASSYSISGSGTDTQYF

size: few
D: TRBD2
J: TRBJ2-2
length: 15
V: TRBV19
DNA: TGTGCCAGTAGTAGTTTTAGCGGGAGTACCGGGGAGCTGTTTTTT
CDR3: CASSSFSGSTGELFF

size: many
D: .
J: TRBJ1-1
length: 13
V: TRBV12-3/TRBV12-4
DNA: TGTGCCAGCAGTTTAGAGAGGTTCACTGAAGCTTTCTTT
CDR3: CASSLERFTEAFF

size: .
D: .
J: TRBJ2-3
length: 14
V: TRBV5-1
DNA: TGTGCCAGCAGCTTACGGGAGAGGGCAGATACGCAGTATTTT
CDR3: CASSLRERADTQYF

size: few
D: TRBD2
J: TRBJ2-5
length: 13
V: TRBV20-1
DNA: TGCAGTGCTAGAGCACTAGCGGGGGAGACCCAGTACTTC
CDR3: CSARALAGETQYF

size: many
D: .
J: TRBJ2-2
length: 15
V: TRBV18
DNA: TGTGCCAGCTCATTACTGGGGCTAAGCACCGGGGAGCTGTTTTTT
CDR3: CASSLLGLSTGELFF

size: many
D: .
J: TRBJ2-1
length: 15
V: TRBV7-8
DNA: TGTGCCAGCAGCTTAGCCCAGGGGTCTTTACATGAGCAGTTCTTC
CDR3: CASSLAQGSLHEQFF

size: .
D: .
J: TRBJ2-3
length: 16
V: TRBV7-9
DNA: TGTGCCAGCAGCTTACTTCGACTAGAAAGCACAGATACGCAGTATTTT
CDR3: CASSLLRLESTDTQYF

size: few
D: .
J: TRBJ2-2
length: 16
V: TRBV6-1
DNA: TGTGCCAGCAGTGAAGATATCGGGACGGCGAGCGGGGAGCTGTTTTTT
CDR3: CASSEDIGTASGELFF

size: many
D: .
J: TRBJ1-5
length: 13
V: TRBV18
DNA: TGTGCCAGCTCACCGCACGACAATCAGCCCCAGCATTTT
CDR3: CASSPHDNQPQHF

size: many
D: .
J: TRBJ2-3
length: 16
V: TRBV18
DNA: TGTGCCAGCTCACCACCGCTCGGGACTAGCACAGATACGCAGTATTTT
CDR3: CASSPPLGTSTDTQYF

size: .
D: TRBD2
J: TRBJ2-7
length: 14
V: TRBV20-1
DNA: TGCAGTGCTAGACTAGCGGGAGGGGCTTACGAGCAGTACTTC
CDR3: CSARLAGGAYEQYF

size: few
D: .
J: TRBJ2-1
length: 14
V: TRBV28
DNA: TGTGCCAGCAGTTTAAACCTAGTGATCAGAGAGCAGTTCTTC
CDR3: CASSLNLVIREQFF

size: few
D: TRBD1
J: TRBJ1-3
length: 16
V: TRBV2
DNA: TGTGCCAGCAGTCGAACAGGGGGGAACTCTGGAAACACCATATATTTT
CDR3: CASSRTGGNSGNTIYF

size: many
D: .
J: TRBJ2-3
length: 14
V: TRBV5-1
DNA: TGCGCCAGCAGCCCACAGGGAACGCCAGATACGCAGTATTTT
CDR3: CASSPQGTPDTQYF

size: many
D: TRBD2
J: TRBJ2-4
length: 16
V: TRBV28
DNA: TGTGCCAGCAGTTTACTTCCCAGTAGCGGGAGCAACATTCAGTACTTC
CDR3: CASSLLPSSGSNIQYF

size: .
D: TRBD2
J: TRBJ2-5
length: 16
V: TRBV14
DNA: TGTGCCAGCAGCCCTGCCGGTCGAGCGGGACAAGAGACCCAGTACTTC
CDR3: CASSPAGRAGQETQYF

size: many
D: .
J: TRBJ2-7
length: 14
V: TRBV5-1
DNA: TGCGCCAGCAGCTTGGTCGGGACCGATTACGAGCAGTACTTC
CDR3: CASSLVGTDYEQYF

size: many
D: TRBD1
J: TRBJ2-1
length: 15
V: TRBV20-1
DNA: TGCAGTGCGAGGGGACAGGCGCTCTCCTACAATGAGCAGTTCTTC
CDR3: CSARGQALSYNEQFF

size: .
D: .
J: TRBJ1-4
length: 13
V: TRBV27
DNA: TGTGCCAGCAGGGGGGGAGCTAGTGAAAAACTGTTTTTT
CDR3: CASRGGASEKLFF

size: few
D: .
J: TRBJ2-7
length: 16
V: TRBV4-2
DNA: TGTGCCAGCAGCCAAGAGGAGGGGACCAGCTCCTACGAGCAGTACTTC
CDR3: CASSQEEGTSSYEQYF

size: many
D: TRBD1
J: TRBJ2-7
length: 14
V: TRBV9
DNA: TGTGCCAGCAGCGTCCGGGACAGGGGTTACGAGCAGTACTTC
CDR3: CASSVRDRGYEQYF

size: .
D: .
J: TRBJ1-5
length: 13
V: TRBV6-1
DNA: TGTGCCAGCAGTGAGAGCCTGCCCACGCCCCAGCATTTT
CDR3: CASSESLPTPQHF

size: many
D: TRBD1
J: TRBJ1-1
length: 13
V: TRBV28
DNA: TGTGCCAGTTACAGGGGGGATAGGACTGAAGCTTTCTTT
CDR3: CASYRGDRTEAFF

size: few
D: TRBD1
J: TRBJ1-4
length: 18
V: TRBV9
DNA: TGTGCCAGCAGCGTAGAAGGGGGCGCCTATGCAACTAATGAAAAACTGTTTTTT
CDR3: CASSVEGGAYATNEKLFF

size: many
D: TRBD1
J: TRBJ1-2
length: 15
V: TRBV28
DNA: TGTGCCAGCAGTTTAAGTGGGACAGGGGGAAGAGGCTACACCTTC
CDR3: CASSLSGTGGRGYTF

size: many
D: .
J: TRBJ1-1
length: 14
V: TRBV28
DNA: TGTGCCAGCAGTTTCTCAGGGGCGAACACTGAAGCTTTCTTT
CDR3: CASSFSGANTEAFF

size: many
D: TRBD2
J: TRBJ2-7
length: 16
V: TRBV5-1
DNA: TGCGCCAGCAGCCCTACTACCGGGACTAGCGTTTACGAGCAGTACTTC
CDR3: CASSPTTGTSVYEQYF

size: few
D: TRBD1
J: TRBJ1-4
length: 15
V: TRBV7-2
DNA: TGTGCCAGCAGCTTAGTTTGGACAGGGGAAGAAAAACTGTTTTTT
CDR3: CASSLVWTGEEKLFF